The 10 T cell receptor beta chains in this list originate from one sample, sequenced in a study of graft-versus-host responses after intestinal transplantation. Antigens for these TCRs are unknown. Profiling relied on immunoSEQ multiplex PCR, and the TCRdb table lists in-frame clones only, not all of them. Found here are more than 70,000 clones, about nine tenths of them singletons; the top ten hold 0.11%. Sample: unstimulated CD4+ T cells sorted from spleen or lymph node cells, taken before intestinal transplant. These receptors were collected from a human donor who received an intestinal transplant.

This clone has a handful of counts. The chain employs TRBV19 and TRBJ1-1, with TRBD1 identical over 9 bases. The CDR3 loop spans 11 amino acids. Germline-derived CDR1 and CDR2 are LNHDA and SQIVND (reference sequence). After removal of 5 bases from V and 9 bases from J, the junction contained 1 base not matched to a gene. The chain's CDR3 is CASSGTGKAFF. The CDR3 bases are TGTGCCAGTAGTGGGACAGGGAAAGCTTTCTTT.

The V and J genes are TRBV5-4 and TRBJ1-2; TRBD1 is a possible D gene (5 bases). Germline CDR1 is SGHNT and CDR2 is YYREEE (reference sequence). The CDR3 runs to 13 residues. V lost 2 bases and J 5 bases, leaving 10 bases between the germline ends. The CDR3 DNA reads as TGTGCCAGCAGCTTTGGGGGGGAGTATGGCTACACCTTC. This sequence encodes CASSFGGEYGYTF.

The chain has TRBV5-4 and TRBJ2-5; TRBD2 matches 7 bases. V shed 4 bases, J shed 5 bases, and the junction held 8 bases outside the gene matches. CDR1 SGHNT and CDR2 YYREEE come from the germline V gene (reference sequence). The CDR3 contains 14 residues. The CDR3 loop reads CASSPYGTKETQYF. The CDR3 DNA reads as TGTGCCAGCAGCCCGTACGGGACTAAGGAGACCCAGTACTTC. Complete variable domain (other parts from reference TRBV5-4 and TRBJ2-5): ETGVTQSPTHLIKTRGQQVTLRCSSQSGHNTVSWYQQALGQGPQFIFQYYREEENGRGNFPPRFSGLQFPNYSSELNVNALELDDSALYLCASSPYGTKETQYFGPGTRLLVL.

The chain recombines TRBV10-2 with TRBJ1-4, with 7 bases aligning to TRBD1. V lost 3 bases and J lost 3; bases outside the gene matches: 4. CDR1 WSHSY and CDR2 SAAADI come from the germline V gene. The CDR3 contains 15 residues. The CDR3 protein is CASSDNRGSNEKLFF. CDR3 DNA: TGCGCCAGCAGTGATAACAGGGGATCTAATGAAAAACTGTTTTTT.

The CDR3 DNA reads as TGTGCCAGCGGACTTACAGGGATGACGGATCAGCCCCAGCATTTT. Translation: CASGLTGMTDQPQHF. The chain has TRBV27 and TRBJ1-5; TRBD1 is a possible D gene (6 bases). The CDR3 loop spans 15 amino acids. V was pared by 8 bases and J by 5 bases, with 19 bases between. The germline CDR1 and CDR2 sequences are MNHEY and SMNVEV (reference sequence).

This chain joins TRBV18 and TRBJ1-2, with D perhaps TRBD1 (5 bases). V dropped 3 bases and J dropped 6 bases, with 20 bases sitting between them. The CDR3 is 16 residues long. Looked up from germline, CDR1 is KGHSH and CDR2 is LQKENI. This CDR3 is CASSPPPQVRFDGYTF. The CDR3 DNA follows: TGTGCCAGCTCACCGCCACCACAGGTTCGTTTTGATGGCTACACCTTC.

Regarding this clone: Distinct nucleotide sequences in the sample also encode this CDR3. The CDR3 spells CASRPWTGREPQHF. The CDR3 DNA follows: TGTGCCAGCAGACCATGGACTGGGAGGGAGCCCCAGCATTTT. The rearrangement joins TRBV6-5 to TRBJ1-5; D not resolved. CDR1 is MNHEY, CDR2 SVGAGI, per germline. Trimming left V 6 bases short and J 8 bases short, with 17 bases between. The CDR3 has 14 amino acids.

V gene TRBV7-9 combines with J gene TRBJ2-7; maybe TRBD2 (6 bases). This CDR3 contains 13 residues. Germline V CDR1 and CDR2: SEHNR, FQNEAQ (reference sequence). V was clipped by 7 bases and J by 2 bases, with 12 bases between them. The CDR3 DNA reads TGTGCCAGCACCTTGGGGGGAGCCTACGAGCAGTACTTC. Amino acid sequence: CASTLGGAYEQYF.

The chain links TRBV7-3 to TRBJ2-5, with unresolved D. Trimming shortened V by 0 bases and J by 5 bases, and 10 bases separated the two germline ends. The CDR3 runs to 14 residues. Germline V CDR1 and CDR2: SGHTA, FQGTGA. In DNA, the CDR3 is TGTGCCAGCAGCTTAACGATTACGAGTGAGACCCAGTACTTC. It yields the protein CASSLTITSETQYF.

This clone was detected a few times. The V call is TRBV27, the J call TRBJ1-1; D possibly corresponds to TRBD1 (5 bases). Per the germline V gene, CDR1 is MNHEY and CDR2 is SMNVEV (reference sequence). The CDR3 consists of 13 residues. Trimming shortened V by 4 bases and J by 1 base, and 7 bases separated the two germline ends. DNA of the CDR3: TGTGCCAGCAGTTCCAGGGAGAACACTGAAGCTTTCTTT. Residues: CASSSRENTEAFF.